The clone carrying this T cell receptor (beta chain) was seen ten or more times. TCRdb's table, derived via immunoSEQ multiplex PCR, lists solely in-frame clones and lacks some. The sample lists about 320,000 clones, 85% occurring once. In assigning cohorts, the study relied on participant-reported clinical history. Exposed enrollees encountered a COVID-19 case at some point within 2 weeks before study entry. Germline V gene sequence: CDR1 SGHDN, CDR2 FVKESK. The CDR3 runs 13 residues. With 3 bases removed from V and 5 bases from J, the gap between germline ends came to 9 bases. The source of the sample is a study of blood T cell repertoires in COVID-19. As for the study in general: The United States, Italy and Spain provided the acute and convalescent COVID-19 samples. T cells, B-cell-depleted T cells, or PBMCs supplied cDNA or gDNA.

The sequencing input was PBMCs or T cells enriched from blood (not recorded which). The TCR originated in a woman in her 30s who had been exposed to COVID-19. V and J are TRBV14 and TRBJ2-3, with D unclear. The CDR3 DNA reads TGTGCCAGCAGCCATTTATCCGTAGATACGCAGTATTTT. This codes for CASSHLSVDTQYF.